The TCR beta chain described here comes from a study of blood T cells in healthy people across ages. The second PCR ran roughly 6 to 11 cycles with a sample-barcoded 5' primer and J-beta primers. Researchers report that a template-switch adaptor with 12 random nucleotides tagged each cDNA molecule. TCRdb independently ran MiXCR on the 5' RACE reads; one entry per CDR3 protein. Of 1.5 million to 2 million distinct CDR3 sequences listed, 39% are singletons. The origin of this receptor is a human donor in good health. Sample: blood.

The CDR3 DNA follows: TGTGCCAGCAGTCACGGGGGGTCTATATCTCTCGACGAGCAGTACTTC. Translating gives CASSHGGSISLDEQYF. This chain uses TRBV28 with TRBJ2-7, with 7 bases aligning to TRBD2. The germline CDR1 and CDR2 sequences are MDHEN and SYDVKM. The length of the CDR3 is 16 residues. Trimming took 5 bases from V and 5 from J; bases not matched to a gene: 15.